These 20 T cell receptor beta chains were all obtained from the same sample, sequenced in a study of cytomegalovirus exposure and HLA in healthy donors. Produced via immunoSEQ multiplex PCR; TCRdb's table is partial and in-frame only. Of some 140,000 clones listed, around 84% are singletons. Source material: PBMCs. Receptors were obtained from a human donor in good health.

The DNA for the CDR3 is TGTGCCAGCAGCCCCGGGACAGCCTATGGCTACACCTTC. Protein: CASSPGTAYGYTF. V is TRBV7-9 and J is TRBJ1-2; 7 bases align to TRBD1. The CDR3 runs 13 residues. Trimming removed 5 bases from V and 4 bases from J; junction bases left unmatched: 4. Germline V CDR1 and CDR2: SEHNR, FQNEAQ (reference sequence).

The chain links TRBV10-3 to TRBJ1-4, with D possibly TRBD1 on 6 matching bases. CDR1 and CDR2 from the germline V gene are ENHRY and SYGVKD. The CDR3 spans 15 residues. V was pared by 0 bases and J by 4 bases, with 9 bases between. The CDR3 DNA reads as TGTGCCATCAGTGAGTCGTGGGGGCTTAATGAAAAACTGTTTTTT. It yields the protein CAISESWGLNEKLFF.

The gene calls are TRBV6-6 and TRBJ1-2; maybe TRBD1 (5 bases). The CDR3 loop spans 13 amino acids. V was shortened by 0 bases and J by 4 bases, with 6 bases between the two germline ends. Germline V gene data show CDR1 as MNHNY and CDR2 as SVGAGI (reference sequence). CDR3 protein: CASSYSDSYGYTF. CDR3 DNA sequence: TGTGCCAGCAGTTACTCCGACAGCTATGGCTACACCTTC.

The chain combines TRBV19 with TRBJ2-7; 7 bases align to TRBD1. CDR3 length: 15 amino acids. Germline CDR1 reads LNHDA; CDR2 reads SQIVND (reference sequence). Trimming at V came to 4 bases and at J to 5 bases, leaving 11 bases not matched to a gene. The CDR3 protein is CASSRTGTAYDEQYF. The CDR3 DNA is TGTGCCAGTAGTAGAACCGGGACAGCTTATGACGAGCAGTACTTC. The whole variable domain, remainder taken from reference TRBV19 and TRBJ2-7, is DGGITQSPKYLFRKEGQNVTLSCEQNLNHDAMYWYRQDPGQGLRLIYYSQIVNDFQKGDIAEGYSVSREKKESFPLTVTSAQKNPTAFYLCASSRTGTAYDEQYFGPGTRLTVT.

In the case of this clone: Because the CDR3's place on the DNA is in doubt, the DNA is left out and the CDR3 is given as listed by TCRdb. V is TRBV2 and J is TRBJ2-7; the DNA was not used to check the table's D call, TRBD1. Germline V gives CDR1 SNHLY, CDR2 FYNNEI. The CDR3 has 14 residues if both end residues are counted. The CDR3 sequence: CASILGQGFYEQYF.

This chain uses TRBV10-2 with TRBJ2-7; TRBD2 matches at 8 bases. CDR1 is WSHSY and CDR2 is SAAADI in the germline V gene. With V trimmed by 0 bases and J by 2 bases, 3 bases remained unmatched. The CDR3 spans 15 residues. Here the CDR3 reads CASSESAGETYEQYF. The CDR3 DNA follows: TGCGCCAGCAGTGAGTCAGCGGGGGAGACCTACGAGCAGTACTTC.

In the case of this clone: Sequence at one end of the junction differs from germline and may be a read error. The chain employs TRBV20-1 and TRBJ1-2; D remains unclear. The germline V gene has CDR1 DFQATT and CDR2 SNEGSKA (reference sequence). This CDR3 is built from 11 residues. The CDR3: CSAIYGGSGKF. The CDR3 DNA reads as TGCAGTGCTATATACGGTGGCTCGGGAAAGTTC.

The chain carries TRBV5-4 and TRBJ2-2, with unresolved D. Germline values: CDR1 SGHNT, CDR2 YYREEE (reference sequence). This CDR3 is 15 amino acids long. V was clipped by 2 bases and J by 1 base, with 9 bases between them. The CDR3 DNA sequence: TGTGCCAGCAGCTTCGAGGTACGGAACACCGGGGAGCTGTTTTTT. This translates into CASSFEVRNTGELFF.

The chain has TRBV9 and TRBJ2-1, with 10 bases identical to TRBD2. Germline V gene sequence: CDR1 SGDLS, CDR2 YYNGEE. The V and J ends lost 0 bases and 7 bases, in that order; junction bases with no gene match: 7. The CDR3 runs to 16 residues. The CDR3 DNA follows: TGTGCCAGCAGCGTAGCGGGTAGCGGGAGGTGGAATGAGCAGTTCTTC. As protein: CASSVAGSGRWNEQFF.

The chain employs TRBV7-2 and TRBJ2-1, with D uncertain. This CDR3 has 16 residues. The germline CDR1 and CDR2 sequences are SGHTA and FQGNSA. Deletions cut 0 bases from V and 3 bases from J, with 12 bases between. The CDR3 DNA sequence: TGTGCCAGCAGCTTAGCGTGGTTTCTAGACTACAATGAGCAGTTCTTC. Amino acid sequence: CASSLAWFLDYNEQFF. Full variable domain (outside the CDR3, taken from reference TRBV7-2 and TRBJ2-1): GAGVSQSPSNKVTEKGKDVELRCDPISGHTALYWYRQSLGQGLEFLIYFQGNSAPDKSGLPSDRFSAERTGGSVSTLTIQRTQQEDSAVYLCASSLAWFLDYNEQFFGPGTRLTVL.

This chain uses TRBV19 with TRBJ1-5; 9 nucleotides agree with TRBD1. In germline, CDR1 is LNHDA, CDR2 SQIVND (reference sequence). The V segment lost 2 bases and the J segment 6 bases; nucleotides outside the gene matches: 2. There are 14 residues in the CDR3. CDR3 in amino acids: CASSIRQGGQPQHF. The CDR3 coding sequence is TGTGCCAGTAGTATAAGACAGGGGGGTCAGCCCCAGCATTTT.

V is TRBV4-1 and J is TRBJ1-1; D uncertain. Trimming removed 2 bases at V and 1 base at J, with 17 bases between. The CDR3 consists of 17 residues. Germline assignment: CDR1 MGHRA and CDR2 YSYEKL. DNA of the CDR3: TGCGCCAGCAGCCAACTCCTCGTCGGAGTTACGAACACTGAAGCTTTCTTT. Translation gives CASSQLLVGVTNTEAFF.

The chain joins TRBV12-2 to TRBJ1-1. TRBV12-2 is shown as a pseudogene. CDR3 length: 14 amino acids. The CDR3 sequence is CASRLGEGDTEAFF. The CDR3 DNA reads TGTGCAAGTCGCTTAGGGGAGGGAGACACTGAAGCTTTCTTT.

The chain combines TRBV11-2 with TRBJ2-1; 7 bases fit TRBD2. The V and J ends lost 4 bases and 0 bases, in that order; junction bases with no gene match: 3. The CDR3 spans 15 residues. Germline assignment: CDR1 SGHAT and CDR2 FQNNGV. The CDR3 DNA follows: TGTGCCAGCAGCTCAAGCGGGATCTCCTACAATGAGCAGTTCTTC. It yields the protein CASSSSGISYNEQFF.

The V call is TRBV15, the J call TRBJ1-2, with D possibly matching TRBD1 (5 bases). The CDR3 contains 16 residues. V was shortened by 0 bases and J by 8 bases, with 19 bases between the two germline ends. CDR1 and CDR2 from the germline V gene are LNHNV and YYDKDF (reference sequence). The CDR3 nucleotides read TGTGCCACCAGCAGAGATCTCGATTCAACAGGTGAAGGCTACACCTTC. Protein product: CATSRDLDSTGEGYTF.

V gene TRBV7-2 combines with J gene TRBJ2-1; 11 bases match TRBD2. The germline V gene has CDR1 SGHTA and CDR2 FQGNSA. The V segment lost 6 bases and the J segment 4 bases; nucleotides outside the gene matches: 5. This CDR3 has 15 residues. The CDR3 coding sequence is TGTGCCAGCAGGCAAACTAGCGGGGGATACAATGAGCAGTTCTTC. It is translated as CASRQTSGGYNEQFF.

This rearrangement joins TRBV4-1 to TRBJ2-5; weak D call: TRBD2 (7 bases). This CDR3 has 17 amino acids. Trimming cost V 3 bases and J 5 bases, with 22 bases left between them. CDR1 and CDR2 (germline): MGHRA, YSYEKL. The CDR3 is CASSQGTEGGGVETQYF. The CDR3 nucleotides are TGCGCCAGCAGCCAGGGAACGGAGGGGGGAGGGGTGGAGACCCAGTACTTC.

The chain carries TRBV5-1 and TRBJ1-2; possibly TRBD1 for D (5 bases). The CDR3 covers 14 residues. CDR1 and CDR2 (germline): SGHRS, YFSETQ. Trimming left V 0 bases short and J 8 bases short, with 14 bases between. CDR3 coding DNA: TGCGCCAGCAGCTTGGCCTCCCAGGGCGGAGGCTACACCTTC. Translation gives CASSLASQGGGYTF.

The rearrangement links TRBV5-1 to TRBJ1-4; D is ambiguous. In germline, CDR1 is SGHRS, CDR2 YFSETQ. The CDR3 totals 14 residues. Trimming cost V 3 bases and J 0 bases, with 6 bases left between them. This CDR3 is CASSYSATNEKLFF. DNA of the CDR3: TGCGCCAGCAGCTACAGTGCAACTAATGAAAAACTGTTTTTT.

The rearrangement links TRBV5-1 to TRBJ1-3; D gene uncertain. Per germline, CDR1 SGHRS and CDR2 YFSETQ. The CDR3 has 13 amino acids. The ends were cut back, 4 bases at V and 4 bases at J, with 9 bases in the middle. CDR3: CASSPTGGNTIYF. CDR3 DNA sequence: TGCGCCAGCAGCCCGACGGGAGGAAACACCATATATTTT.